The entry below describes one TCR beta chain. The study drew its donors from healthy HIV-negative adults without recent acute infections or vaccinations. These data originate in a study of shared clonotypes between healthy human individuals. V shed 5 bases and J 7 bases; nucleotides not matched to a gene: 4. Germline CDR1 reads SGHTA; CDR2 reads FQGNSA. CDR3 length: 14 amino acids. Method: immunoSEQ multiplex PCR; TCRdb's copy keeps in-frame clones and lacks some. The sample shows 450,000 to 650,000 clones, roughly 72% of them seen only once. Sequencing used PBMCs. The chain has TRBV7-2 and TRBJ2-1, with TRBD2 identical over 11 bases. The sequence derives from a woman aged 40 to 50 in good health. Some clones in this sample may be carry-over from other donors' samples. The CDR3 here is CASSPGTSGNEQFF. Here the CDR3 DNA reads TGTGCCAGCAGCCCCGGGACTAGCGGAAATGAGCAGTTCTTC.